Presented here are 20 T cell receptor beta chains from one specimen sequenced in a study of blood T cell repertoires in COVID-19 (dated by TCRdb to 2020 to 2021). The library was obtained by the immunoSEQ multiplex PCR assay. TCRdb took this table from immuneACCESS and kept in-frame rearrangements with V and J called. Such tables lack part of the clones; where checked against another copy, unresolved V genes explain under half of the gap, and the rest is unexplained. The sample data list 130,000 or so clones, and roughly four fifths of these were observed just once. The ten biggest clones cover around 10% of the sample. The source material was PBMCs or T cells enriched from blood (not recorded which). The receptors originated from a man in his fifties or sixties who had recovered from COVID-19.

The J gene is TRBJ2-1, the V gene TRBV3-1 (or the pseudogene TRBV3-2); 14 bases match TRBD2. Germline CDR1 is LGHDT and CDR2 is YNNKEL (reference sequence). This CDR3 is built from 20 residues. The V gene end was trimmed by 3 bases and the J gene end by 6 bases; junction bases not matched to a gene: 16. CDR3 sequence: CASSHTTSGGANFVGNEQFF. CDR3 nucleotide sequence: TGTGCCAGCAGCCACACGACTAGCGGGGGGGCAAATTTTGTGGGCAATGAGCAGTTCTTC.

V is TRBV24-1 and J is TRBJ1-5, with D unresolved. V was trimmed by 3 bases and J by 2 bases, leaving 10 bases between them. Germline V gene data show CDR1 as KGHDR and CDR2 as SFDVKD. The CDR3 has 15 amino acids. The CDR3 region has the DNA TGTGCCACCAGTGATACGGGTTCAGGCAATCAGCCCCAGCATTTT. Protein: CATSDTGSGNQPQHF.

The CDR3 protein is CASSLYVRTSGVSSTDTQYF. As DNA, the CDR3 is TGTGCCAGCAGCCTGTACGTCAGGACTAGCGGGGTATCTAGCACAGATACGCAGTATTTT. The chain recombines TRBV13 with TRBJ2-3; 12 bases line up with TRBD2. CDR3 size: 20 residues. The germline V gene encodes CDR1 PRHDT and CDR2 FYEKMQ (reference sequence). V lost 5 bases, J lost 0 bases, and 15 bases stayed unmatched.

This clone occurred a few times. V gene TRBV28 combines with J gene TRBJ1-5, with D possibly matching TRBD1 (5 bases). The CDR3 has 14 amino acids. Germline V CDR1 and CDR2: MDHEN, SYDVKM. The germline V and J ends were trimmed by 6 bases and 4 bases, with 13 bases remaining between them. For the CDR3, the DNA is TGTGCCAGCAGGGCCCCGGGGGGGAATCAGCCCCAGCATTTT. Its protein is CASRAPGGNQPQHF.

The rearrangement links TRBV24-1 to TRBJ2-7; 7 positions match TRBD1. The germline V gene has CDR1 KGHDR and CDR2 SFDVKD. The V segment lost 6 bases and the J segment 2 bases; nucleotides outside the gene matches: 15. The CDR3 loop spans 17 amino acids. For the CDR3, the DNA is TGTGCCACCAGTTTCTCTTTTGGGACAGTCGGGACCTACGAGCAGTACTTC. It is translated as CATSFSFGTVGTYEQYF.

This clone occurred once. This rearrangement joins TRBV7-2 to TRBJ1-6, with a possible D match to TRBD1 (6 bases). In germline, CDR1 is SGHTA, CDR2 FQGNSA. Between the trimmed V and J ends, which lost 1 base and 6 bases, there was a span of 10 bases. This CDR3 has 15 amino acids. The CDR3 sequence is CASSLGGPGNSPLHF. The CDR3 DNA reads TGTGCCAGCAGCTTAGGGGGGCCGGGTAATTCACCCCTCCACTTT.

This chain uses TRBV5-1 with TRBJ2-2, with TRBD1 as a possible D gene (5 bases). Trimming shortened V by 3 bases and J by 4 bases, and 13 bases separated the two germline ends. The CDR3 is 15 amino acids. Germline V gene data show CDR1 as SGHRS and CDR2 as YFSETQ. The CDR3 loop reads CASSSDSSLTGELFF. In nucleotides, the CDR3 is TGCGCCAGCAGCTCAGACAGTAGCCTCACCGGGGAGCTGTTTTTT.

This chain joins TRBV7-9 and TRBJ2-7; TRBD1 aligns across 8 bases. Trimming took 5 bases from V and 2 from J; bases not matched to a gene: 8. This CDR3 has 15 residues. Germline loops: CDR1 SEHNR, CDR2 FQNEAQ (reference sequence). CDR3 sequence (DNA): TGTGCCAGCAGCACGGGACAGGCGAAAGCCTACGAGCAGTACTTC. This codes for CASSTGQAKAYEQYF.

The chain couples TRBV5-1 to TRBJ1-2, with TRBD1 matching 8 bases. CDR3 length: 15 amino acids. CDR1 is SGHRS and CDR2 is YFSETQ in the germline V gene. V shed 5 bases and J 6 bases; nucleotides not matched to a gene: 12. The DNA of the CDR3 is TGCGCCAGCAGTTACTGGACAGGGAGGGAGGATGGCTACACCTTC. The encoded protein is CASSYWTGREDGYTF. The whole variable domain, filled in from reference TRBV5-1 and TRBJ1-2, reads KAGVTQTPRYLIKTRGQQVTLSCSPISGHRSVSWYQQTPGQGLQFLFEYFSETQRNKGNFPGRFSGRQFSNSRSEMNVSTLELGDSALYLCASSYWTGREDGYTFGSGTRLTVV.

This clone appeared once. The CDR3 loop is CASSGRDRAYEQYF. CDR3 bases: TGTGCCAGCAGCGGTCGGGACAGGGCCTACGAGCAGTACTTC. The chain carries TRBV9 and TRBJ2-7; TRBD1 matches at 9 bases. V was clipped by 3 bases and J by 2 bases; unmatched bases: 3. The CDR3 length is 14 residues. Germline V CDR1 and CDR2: SGDLS, YYNGEE.

This clone was counted only a few times. The CDR3 sequence is CASSLMPGVNSPLHF. The CDR3 DNA sequence: TGTGCCAGCAGCTTAATGCCAGGGGTTAATTCACCCCTCCACTTT. The V gene is TRBV7-3, the J gene TRBJ1-6, with a possible D match to TRBD1 (6 bases). This CDR3 region has 15 residues. Deletions cut 1 base from V and 6 bases from J, with 10 bases between. Germline CDR1 reads SGHTA; CDR2 reads FQGTGA.

This chain uses TRBV9 with TRBJ1-5; 8 bases match TRBD1. Per the germline V gene, CDR1 is SGDLS and CDR2 is YYNGEE. The trim removed 3 bases at V and 3 bases at J, leaving 5 bases unmatched. The CDR3 runs 15 residues. CDR3 nucleotide sequence: TGTGCCAGCAGCGGACCGGGACAGGACAATCAGCCCCAGCATTTT. Amino acids: CASSGPGQDNQPQHF.

The rearrangement links TRBV6-2 or TRBV6-3 to TRBJ2-2; no reliable D call. The CDR3 contains 14 residues. CDR1 is MNHEY, CDR2 SVGEGT, per germline. Trimming left V 5 bases short and J 6 bases short, with 13 bases between. The CDR3 region has the DNA TGTGCCAGCAGTCCGGCCCGCCGGGCCGGGGAGCTGTTTTTT. Translating gives CASSPARRAGELFF.

This clone was seen once. This sequence joins TRBV4-3 and TRBJ1-6, with TRBD1 matching 9 bases. The length of the CDR3 is 17 residues. V shed 4 bases and J 6 bases; nucleotides not matched to a gene: 10. Germline CDR1 and CDR2: LGHNA and YSLEER. The CDR3, as DNA: TGCGCCAGCAGCCCAGGACAGGGGAGGGCTGGTAATTCACCCCTCCACTTT. Translating it yields CASSPGQGRAGNSPLHF.

The chain carries TRBV6-2 or TRBV6-3 and TRBJ2-7; 10 bases match TRBD1. V trimming: 0 bases; J trimming: 4 bases; junction bases outside the gene matches: 3. Germline V gene data show CDR1 as MNHEY and CDR2 as SVGEGT. This CDR3 has 15 residues. In DNA, the CDR3 is TGTGCCAGCAGTTACTCAGGACAGGGGGAGTACGAGCAGTACTTC. This encodes CASSYSGQGEYEQYF.

The V call is TRBV11-3, the J call TRBJ2-1; 7 bases align to TRBD1. Germline CDR1 SGHNT, CDR2 YENEEA. The CDR3 length is 14 residues. J gave up 6 bases and V 2 bases, and 4 bases lay outside the gene matches. In DNA form, the CDR3 reads TGTGCCAGCAGCTTAAAGACAGGGACCAATGAGCAGTTCTTC. Amino acids: CASSLKTGTNEQFF.

This rearrangement joins TRBV18 to TRBJ2-1; TRBD1 aligns across 10 bases. V was pared by 3 bases and J by 7 bases, with 3 bases of the junction left unmatched. The germline V gene has CDR1 KGHSH and CDR2 LQKENI. The CDR3 is made up of 14 amino acids. CDR3 DNA sequence: TGTGCCAGCTCACCGGGACAGGGGATGAATGAGCAGTTCTTC. Its protein is CASSPGQGMNEQFF. The full variable domain, rest sourced from reference TRBV18 and TRBJ2-1, is NAGVMQNPRHLVRRRGQEARLRCSPMKGHSHVYWYRQLPEEGLKFMVYLQKENIIDESGMPKERFSAEFPKEGPSILRIQQVVRGDSAAYFCASSPGQGMNEQFFGPGTRLTVL.

This chain joins TRBV9 and TRBJ2-1; tentative D call: TRBD2 (7 bases). Germline V gene lookup returns CDR1 SGDLS and CDR2 YYNGEE. The CDR3 loop spans 15 amino acids. Trimming removed 4 bases from V and 7 bases from J, with 18 bases in between. The CDR3 coding sequence is TGTGCCAGCAGCTTGCCGGGGGGCAGTGGGAATGAGCAGTTCTTC. Encoded protein: CASSLPGGSGNEQFF.

This chain joins TRBV6-2 or TRBV6-3 and TRBJ1-3; D not certain. The CDR3 is 13 residues long. The germline V gene has CDR1 MNHEY and CDR2 SVGEGT. Trimming took off 2 bases at V and 4 bases at J, with 6 bases between the two ends. The CDR3 loop is CASSYGLGNTIYF. The CDR3 DNA reads TGTGCCAGCAGTTACGGGCTCGGAAACACCATATATTTT.

This chain uses TRBV7-2 with TRBJ1-2; 10 bases are shared with TRBD1. This CDR3 has 15 residues. V trimming: 5 bases; J trimming: 4 bases; junction bases outside the gene matches: 7. Germline CDR1 and CDR2: SGHTA and FQGNSA. CDR3 coding DNA: TGTGCCAGCAGCGCCGGACAGGGGGGCGGCTATGGCTACACCTTC. Its protein is CASSAGQGGGYGYTF.